A selection of T cell receptor beta chains follows, all from one sample in a study of Graves' ophthalmopathy and Graves' hyperthyroidism. TCRdb re-called the multiplex PCR reads through MiXCR, storing one row per CDR3 protein. The table shows about 1.1 million distinct CDR3 sequences, with roughly two fifths occurring only once. Source material: peripheral blood or thyroid tissue (not recorded which). The receptors come from an adult man with Graves' hyperthyroidism. CDR3s leave out the opening cysteine and the closing phenylalanine or tryptophan.

V,J,CDR3
TRBV29-1,TRBJ1-1,SLARETEAF
TRBV12-3/TRBV12-4,TRBJ1-6,ASSFAPGVSPLH
TRBV9,TRBJ1-1,ASSVAGSSTEAF
TRBV24-1,TRBJ2-7,ATARQGRDEQY
TRBV10-3,TRBJ1-2,AISREPVYGYT
TRBV2,TRBJ2-6,ASRFFDRASSGANVLT
TRBV11-1,TRBJ2-5,ASSLPSGTYETQY
TRBV9,TRBJ2-7,ASSVDISTSYEQY
TRBV20-1,TRBJ2-2,SARDLQLTGELF
TRBV10-3,TRBJ2-7,ASSYLPTNTGHEQY
TRBV7-4,TRBJ2-7,ASSLQPGQGFYEQY
TRBV10-3,TRBJ1-3,AISDGGPISSGNTIY
TRBV7-8,TRBJ1-1,ASSLGRNTEAF
TRBV11-2,TRBJ1-1,ASSLSTGGRNTEAF
TRBV25-1,TRBJ1-1,ASSQGGGPGSTEAF
TRBV7-2,TRBJ2-5,ASSLPRGYETQY
TRBV11-2,TRBJ1-2,ASSRLQDRDRGRYGYT
TRBV29-1,TRBJ2-2,SVEELGTRELF
TRBV10-2,TRBJ1-1,ASSTKGGGGYNTEAF
TRBV12-3/TRBV12-4,TRBJ1-1,ASGGIEAF
TRBV5-6,TRBJ2-7,ASSVTGQSYEQY
TRBV7-6,TRBJ2-5,ASSSSPRDYKETQY
TRBV6-5,TRBJ1-6,ASSWADRGSPLH
TRBV11-2,TRBJ2-5,ASTVGATQETQY
TRBV11-2,TRBJ2-7,ASNFDRYSYEQY
TRBV6-5,TRBJ2-5,ASSEQAERQETQY
TRBV19,TRBJ2-7,ASSIGRGGTYEQY
TRBV20-1,TRBJ2-7,SARENEAGGSHNEQY
TRBV27,TRBJ2-5,ASSPGLLQETQY
TRBV29-1,TRBJ1-2,SADQTDNYGYT
TRBV7-9,TRBJ1-4,ASSLQLTNEKLF
TRBV7-9,TRBJ1-5,ASSVGDGSNQPQH
TRBV6-2/TRBV6-3,TRBJ1-5,ASSYLGGDNQPQH
TRBV2,TRBJ2-6,ASRSYRSNVLT
TRBV20-1,TRBJ1-5,SETRGSKQPQH
TRBV9,TRBJ1-2,ASSSGTGSGYT
TRBV2,TRBJ2-7,ASSVYRVDYEQY
TRBV13,TRBJ2-6,ASSRGTGASGANVLT
TRBV20-1,TRBJ1-1,SARLDTEAF
TRBV14,TRBJ2-6,ASSQDSLPRGRAGANVLT
TRBV10-3,TRBJ1-1,ASSEDGRRTVNTEAF
TRBV20-1,TRBJ2-7,SAAGTSDYEQY
TRBV13,TRBJ1-2,ASSSQYGGGYT
TRBV19,TRBJ1-5,ASSPSAVYSNQPQH
TRBV7-8,TRBJ1-1,ASSLEQKMMNTEAF
TRBV7-2,TRBJ2-7,ASSRQGTNEQY
TRBV15,TRBJ1-6,AASSQGAWANSPLH
TRBV2,TRBJ1-4,ASSEATGTNEKLF
TRBV28,TRBJ1-3,ASRQASRNTIY
TRBV29-1,TRBJ2-5,SVQTASRWTQY